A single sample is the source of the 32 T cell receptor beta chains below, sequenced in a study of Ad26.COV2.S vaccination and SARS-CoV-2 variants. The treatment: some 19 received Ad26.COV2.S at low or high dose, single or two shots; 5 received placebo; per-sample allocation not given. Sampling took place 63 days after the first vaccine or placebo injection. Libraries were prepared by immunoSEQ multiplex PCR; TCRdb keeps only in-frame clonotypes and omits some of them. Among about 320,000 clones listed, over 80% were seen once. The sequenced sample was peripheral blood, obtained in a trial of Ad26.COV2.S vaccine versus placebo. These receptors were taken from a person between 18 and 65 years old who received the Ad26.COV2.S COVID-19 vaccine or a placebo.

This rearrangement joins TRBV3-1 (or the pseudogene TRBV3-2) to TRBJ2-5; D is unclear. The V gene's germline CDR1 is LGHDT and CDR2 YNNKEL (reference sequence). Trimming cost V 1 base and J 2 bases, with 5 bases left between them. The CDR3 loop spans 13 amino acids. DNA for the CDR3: TGTGCCAGCAGCCAAGCTCGACAAGAGACCCAGTACTTC. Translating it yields CASSQARQETQYF.

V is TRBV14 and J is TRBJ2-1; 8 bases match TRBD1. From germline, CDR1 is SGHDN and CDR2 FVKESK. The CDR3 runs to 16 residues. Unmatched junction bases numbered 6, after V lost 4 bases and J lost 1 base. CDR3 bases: TGTGCCAGCAGCCGACCCGGGACAGGATCCTACAATGAGCAGTTCTTC. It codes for CASSRPGTGSYNEQFF.

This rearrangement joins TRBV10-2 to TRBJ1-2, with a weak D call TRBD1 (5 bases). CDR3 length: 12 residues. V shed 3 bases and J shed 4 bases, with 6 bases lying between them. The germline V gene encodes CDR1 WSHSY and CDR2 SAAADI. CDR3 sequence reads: CASSDRAYGYTF. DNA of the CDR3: TGCGCCAGCAGTGACAGGGCCTATGGCTACACCTTC.

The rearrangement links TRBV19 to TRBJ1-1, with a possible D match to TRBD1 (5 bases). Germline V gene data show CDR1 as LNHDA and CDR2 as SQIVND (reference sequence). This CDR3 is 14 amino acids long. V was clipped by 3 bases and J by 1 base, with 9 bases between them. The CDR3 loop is CASSIRDGNTEAFF. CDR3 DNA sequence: TGTGCCAGTAGTATCCGGGACGGGAACACTGAAGCTTTCTTT.

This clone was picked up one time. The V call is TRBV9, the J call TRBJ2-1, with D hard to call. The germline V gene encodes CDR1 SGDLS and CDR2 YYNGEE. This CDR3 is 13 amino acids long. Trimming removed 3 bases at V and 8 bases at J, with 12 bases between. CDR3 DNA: TGTGCCAGCAGCGCTGACTCACGGGATGAGCAGTTCTTC. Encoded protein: CASSADSRDEQFF.

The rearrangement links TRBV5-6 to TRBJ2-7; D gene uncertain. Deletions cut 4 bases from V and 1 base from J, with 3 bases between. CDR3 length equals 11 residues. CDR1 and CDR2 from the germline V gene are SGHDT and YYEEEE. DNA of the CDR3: TGTGCCAGCAGCAATTCCTACGAGCAGTACTTC. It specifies CASSNSYEQYF.

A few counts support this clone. In DNA form, the CDR3 reads TGTGCCAGCAGTTTACCCGGGACGCAGAACACTGAAGCTTTCTTT. Translating gives CASSLPGTQNTEAFF. The V call is TRBV28, the J call TRBJ1-1, with a tentative D call TRBD1 (5 bases). The CDR3 is 15 amino acids. V lost 2 bases and J lost 1, with 11 bases in between. Germline values: CDR1 MDHEN, CDR2 SYDVKM.

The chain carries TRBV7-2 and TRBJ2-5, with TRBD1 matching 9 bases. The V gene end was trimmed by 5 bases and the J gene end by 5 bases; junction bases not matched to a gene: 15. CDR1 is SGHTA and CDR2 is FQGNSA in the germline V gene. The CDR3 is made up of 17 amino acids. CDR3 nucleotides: TGTGCCAGCAGCCAGGGACAGGGAGCCCTAAGGCGGGAGACCCAGTACTTC. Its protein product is CASSQGQGALRRETQYF.

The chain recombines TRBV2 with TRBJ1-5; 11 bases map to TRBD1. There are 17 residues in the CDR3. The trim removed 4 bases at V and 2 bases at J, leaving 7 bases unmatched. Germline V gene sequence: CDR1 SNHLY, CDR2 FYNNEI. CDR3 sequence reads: CASSVGQGDSGNQPQHF. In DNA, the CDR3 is TGTGCCAGCAGTGTGGGACAGGGGGATAGCGGCAATCAGCCCCAGCATTTT.

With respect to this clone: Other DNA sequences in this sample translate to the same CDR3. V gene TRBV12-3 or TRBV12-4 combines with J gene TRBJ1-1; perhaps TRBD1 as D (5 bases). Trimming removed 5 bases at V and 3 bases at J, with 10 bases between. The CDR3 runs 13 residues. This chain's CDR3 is CASSLQGYTEAFF. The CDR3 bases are TGTGCCAGCAGTCTTCAGGGCTACACTGAAGCTTTCTTT.

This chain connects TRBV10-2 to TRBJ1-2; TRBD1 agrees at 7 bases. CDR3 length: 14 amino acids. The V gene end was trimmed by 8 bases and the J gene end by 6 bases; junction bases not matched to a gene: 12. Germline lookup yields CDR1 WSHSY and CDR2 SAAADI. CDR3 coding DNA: TGCGCCAGCCGTAGGGGAGACAGGGACCATGGCTACACCTTC. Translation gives CASRRGDRDHGYTF.

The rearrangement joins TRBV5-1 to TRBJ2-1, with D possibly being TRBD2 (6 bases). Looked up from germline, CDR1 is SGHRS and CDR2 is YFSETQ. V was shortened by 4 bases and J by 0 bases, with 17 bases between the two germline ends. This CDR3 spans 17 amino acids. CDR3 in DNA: TGCGCCAGCAGCCCCGCCTCAACTAGCAGCTCCTACAATGAGCAGTTCTTC. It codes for CASSPASTSSSYNEQFF. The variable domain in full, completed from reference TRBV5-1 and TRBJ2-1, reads KAGVTQTPRYLIKTRGQQVTLSCSPISGHRSVSWYQQTPGQGLQFLFEYFSETQRNKGNFPGRFSGRQFSNSRSEMNVSTLELGDSALYLCASSPASTSSSYNEQFFGPGTRLTVL.

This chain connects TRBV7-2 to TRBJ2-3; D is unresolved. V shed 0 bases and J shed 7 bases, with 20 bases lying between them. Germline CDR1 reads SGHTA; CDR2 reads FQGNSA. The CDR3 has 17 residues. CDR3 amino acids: CASSLALGSGPTNTQYF. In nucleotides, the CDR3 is TGTGCCAGCAGCTTAGCGCTCGGGTCCGGACCGACCAATACGCAGTATTTT.

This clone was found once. CDR3 DNA sequence: TGTGCCAGCTTCGGAACAGGGGGAGGGGAAGAGACCCAGTACTTC. It is translated as CASFGTGGGEETQYF. J is TRBJ2-5 and V is TRBV28, with D maybe TRBD1 (8 bases). The CDR3 has 15 amino acids. The V end was cut by 8 bases, the J end by 3 bases, with 19 bases between. Germline V gene lookup returns CDR1 MDHEN and CDR2 SYDVKM.

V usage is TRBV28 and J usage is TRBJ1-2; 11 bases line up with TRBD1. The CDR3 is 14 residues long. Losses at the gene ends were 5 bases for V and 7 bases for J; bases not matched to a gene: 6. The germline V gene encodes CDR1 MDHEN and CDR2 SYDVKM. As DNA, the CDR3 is TGTGCCAGCAGTATAGCTGGGACAGGGGGTGGCTACACCTTC. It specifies CASSIAGTGGGYTF.

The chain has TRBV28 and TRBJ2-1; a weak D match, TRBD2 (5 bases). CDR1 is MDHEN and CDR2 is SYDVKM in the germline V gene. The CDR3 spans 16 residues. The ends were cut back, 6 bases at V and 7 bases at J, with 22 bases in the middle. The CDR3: CASRTTINRVGNEQFF. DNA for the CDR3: TGTGCCAGCAGGACTACTATAAACAGAGTCGGGAATGAGCAGTTCTTC.

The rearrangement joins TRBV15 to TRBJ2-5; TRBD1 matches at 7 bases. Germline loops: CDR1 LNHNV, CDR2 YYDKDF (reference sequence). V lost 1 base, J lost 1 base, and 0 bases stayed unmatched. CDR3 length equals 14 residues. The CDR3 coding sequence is TGTGCCACCAGCAGAGGGGACAGCCAAGAGACCCAGTACTTC. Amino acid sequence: CATSRGDSQETQYF.

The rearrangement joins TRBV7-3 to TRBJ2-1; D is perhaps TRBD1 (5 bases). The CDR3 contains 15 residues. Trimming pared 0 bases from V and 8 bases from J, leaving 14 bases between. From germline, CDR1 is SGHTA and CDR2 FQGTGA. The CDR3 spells CASSLTGFPGHEQFF. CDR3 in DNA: TGTGCCAGCAGCTTAACAGGGTTCCCAGGGCATGAGCAGTTCTTC.

The CDR3 DNA follows: TGTGCCAGCAGTGAAACCGGGGACAGAGGATACGAGCAGTACTTC. It encodes CASSETGDRGYEQYF. The J gene is TRBJ2-7, the V gene TRBV25-1, with TRBD1 matching over 7 bases. The CDR3 has 15 residues. CDR1 is MGHDK and CDR2 is SYGVNS in the germline V gene. Unmatched junction bases numbered 8, after V lost 2 bases and J lost 4 bases.

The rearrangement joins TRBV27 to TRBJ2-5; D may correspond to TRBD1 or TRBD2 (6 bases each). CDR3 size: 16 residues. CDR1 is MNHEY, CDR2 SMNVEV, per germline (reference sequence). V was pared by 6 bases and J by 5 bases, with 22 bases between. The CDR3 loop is CASSSLGGGWGETQYF. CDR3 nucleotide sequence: TGTGCCAGCAGCTCGCTAGGGGGAGGATGGGGGGAGACCCAGTACTTC.

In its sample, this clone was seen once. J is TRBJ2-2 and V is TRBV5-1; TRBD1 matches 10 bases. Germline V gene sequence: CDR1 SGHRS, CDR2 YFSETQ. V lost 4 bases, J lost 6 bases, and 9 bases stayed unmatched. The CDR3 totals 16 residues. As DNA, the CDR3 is TGCGCCAGCAGCCGGACGGGACAGGGGTCAGCCGGGGAGCTGTTTTTT. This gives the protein CASSRTGQGSAGELFF.

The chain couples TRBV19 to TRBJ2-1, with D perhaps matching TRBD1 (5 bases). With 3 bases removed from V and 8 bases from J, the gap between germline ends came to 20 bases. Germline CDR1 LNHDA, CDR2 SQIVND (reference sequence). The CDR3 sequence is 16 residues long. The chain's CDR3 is CASSISGRAIRDEQFF. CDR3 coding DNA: TGTGCCAGTAGTATTTCGGGCAGGGCTATTAGGGATGAGCAGTTCTTC.

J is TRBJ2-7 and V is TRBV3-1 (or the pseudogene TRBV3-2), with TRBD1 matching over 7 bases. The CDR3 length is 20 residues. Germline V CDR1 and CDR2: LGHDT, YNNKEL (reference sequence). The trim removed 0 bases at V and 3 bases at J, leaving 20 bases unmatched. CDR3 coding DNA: TGTGCCAGCAGCCAAGAACGACAGGAGACAGGGTGGTATCCCCTCTACGAGCAGTACTTC. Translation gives CASSQERQETGWYPLYEQYF.

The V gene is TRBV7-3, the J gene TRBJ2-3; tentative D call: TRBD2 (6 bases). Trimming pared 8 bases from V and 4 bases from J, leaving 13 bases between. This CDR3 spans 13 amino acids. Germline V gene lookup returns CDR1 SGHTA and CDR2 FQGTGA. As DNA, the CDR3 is TGTGCCAGCTCTAGCGATGGCGCAGATACGCAGTATTTT. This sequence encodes CASSSDGADTQYF.

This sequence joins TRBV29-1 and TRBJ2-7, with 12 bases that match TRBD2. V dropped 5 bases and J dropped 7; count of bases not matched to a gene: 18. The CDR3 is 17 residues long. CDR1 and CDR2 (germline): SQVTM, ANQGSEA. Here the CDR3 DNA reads TGCAGCGTTTTCAAGTATAGCCTAGCGGGGGGGCCTGGGGAGCAGTACTTC. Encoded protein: CSVFKYSLAGGPGEQYF.

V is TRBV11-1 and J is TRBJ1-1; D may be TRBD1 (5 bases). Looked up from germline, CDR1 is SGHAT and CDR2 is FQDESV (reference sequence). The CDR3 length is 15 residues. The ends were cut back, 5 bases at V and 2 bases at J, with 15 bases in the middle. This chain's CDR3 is CASSPAGTVNTEAFF. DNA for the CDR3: TGTGCCAGCAGCCCGGCCGGGACCGTAAACACTGAAGCTTTCTTT.

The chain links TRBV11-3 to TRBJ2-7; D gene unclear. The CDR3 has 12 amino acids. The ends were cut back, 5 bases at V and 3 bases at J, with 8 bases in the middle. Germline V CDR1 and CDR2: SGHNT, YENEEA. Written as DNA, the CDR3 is TGTGCCAGCAGCGTGGACGGCTACGAGCAGTACTTC. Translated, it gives CASSVDGYEQYF.

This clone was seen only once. The chain's CDR3 is CASRTETSTDTQYF. The CDR3 DNA sequence: TGCGCCAGCCGGACCGAAACTAGCACAGATACGCAGTATTTT. This chain connects TRBV5-1 to TRBJ2-3; D ambiguous. Looked up from germline, CDR1 is SGHRS and CDR2 is YFSETQ. CDR3 size: 14 residues. V lost 7 bases and J lost 0, with 12 bases in between.

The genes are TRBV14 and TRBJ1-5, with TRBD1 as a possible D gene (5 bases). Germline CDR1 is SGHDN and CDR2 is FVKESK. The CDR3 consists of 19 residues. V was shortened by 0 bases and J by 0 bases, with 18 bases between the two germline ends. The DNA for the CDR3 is TGTGCCAGCAGCCAAGAACCGACGGGACTAAGAATTAGCAATCAGCCCCAGCATTTT. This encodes CASSQEPTGLRISNQPQHF.

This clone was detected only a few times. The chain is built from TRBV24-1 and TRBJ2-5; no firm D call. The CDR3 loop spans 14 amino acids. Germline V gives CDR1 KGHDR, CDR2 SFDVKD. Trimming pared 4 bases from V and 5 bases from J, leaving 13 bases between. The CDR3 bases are TGTGCCACCAGTGAAAATGGACCTACGGAGACCCAGTACTTC. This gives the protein CATSENGPTETQYF.

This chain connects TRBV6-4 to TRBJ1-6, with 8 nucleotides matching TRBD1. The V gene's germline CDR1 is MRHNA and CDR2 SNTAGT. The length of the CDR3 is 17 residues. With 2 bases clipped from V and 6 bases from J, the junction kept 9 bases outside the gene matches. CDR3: CASSDPRQGMSNSPLHF. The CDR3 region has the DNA TGTGCCAGCAGTGACCCTCGACAGGGGATGTCTAATTCACCCCTCCACTTT.

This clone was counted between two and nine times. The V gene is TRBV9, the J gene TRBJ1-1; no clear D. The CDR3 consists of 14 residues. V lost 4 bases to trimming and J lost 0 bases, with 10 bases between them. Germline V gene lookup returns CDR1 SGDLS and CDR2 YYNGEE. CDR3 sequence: CASSPGPMNTEAFF. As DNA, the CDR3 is TGTGCCAGCAGCCCAGGACCGATGAACACTGAAGCTTTCTTT.